The clone carrying this T cell receptor (beta chain) was seen a handful of times. Its antigen is unknown. Looked up from germline, CDR1 is SQVTM and CDR2 is ANQGSEA. The CDR3 contains 12 residues. Trimming removed 7 bases from V and 5 bases from J; junction bases left unmatched: 8. This specimen comes from a study of CD8 T cells in ankylosing spondylitis. Study observations and caveats: Disease-linked clones were CD8+ and relatively rare in peripheral blood. Disease-linked clones reportedly showed significant enrichment in matched ankylosing spondylitis synovial fluid.

TCR beta libraries were made by quantitative 5'-RACE with molecular barcodes. Using its own MiXCR run on the 5' RACE reads, TCRdb lists one record per CDR3 protein. The sample has 210,000 or so distinct CDR3 sequences, 25% to 30% seen once. Sequenced sample: blood, either unsorted or a sorted T cell fraction (not recorded which). The chain carries TRBV29-1 and TRBJ2-7, with 7 bases that match TRBD1. This TCR came from a male donor with ankylosing spondylitis or in good health (not recorded which). The CDR3 nucleotides read TGCAGCGCCCTGACAGGGTCCGACGAGCAGTACTTC. This gives the protein CSALTGSDEQYF.